These T cell receptor beta chains were read from a single sample in a study of blood T cell repertoires in COVID-19. The table came from immunoSEQ multiplex PCR; TCRdb's copy has only in-frame clones and leaves some out. This sample yields 39,000 or so clones, of which roughly four fifths are seen a single time; approximately 38% belongs to the top ten. The source material was peripheral blood. These receptors all stem from a man aged 40-50 years with active or convalescent COVID-19. Both conserved end residues are part of each CDR3. D genes are given only for firm matches. Size tells how often a clone was seen (once, few, many) or the class of an expanded clone, and some rows leave it out.

>once|.|TRBJ1-1|TRBV9
CTSSVGEGGTEAFF
TGTACCAGCAGCGTTGGGGAGGGGGGAACTGAAGCTTTCTTT
>.|TRBD1|TRBJ2-4|TRBV5-6
CASSWGQAKNIQYF
TGTGCCAGCAGCTGGGGACAGGCGAAAAACATTCAGTACTTC
>few|.|TRBJ1-1|TRBV12-3/TRBV12-4
CASSWTVSEAFF
TGTGCCAGCAGTTGGACAGTTTCTGAAGCTTTCTTT
>.|.|TRBJ2-2|TRBV7-9
CASSSQAGWYTGELFF
TGTGCCAGCAGCTCCCAAGCGGGCTGGTACACCGGGGAGCTGTTTTTT
>.|.|TRBJ2-5|TRBV19
CACSRDTQETQYF
TGTGCCTGTTCTAGGGACACACAAGAGACCCAGTACTTC
>.|TRBD1|TRBJ2-1|TRBV6-4
CASSENRDRGTYNEQFF
TGTGCCAGCAGTGAAAATCGGGACAGGGGCACCTACAATGAGCAGTTCTTC
>.|.|TRBJ2-1|TRBV20-1
CSASDLSGPAIDGEQFF
TGCAGTGCTAGTGATCTCTCGGGTCCCGCGATCGACGGTGAGCAGTTCTTC
>once|TRBD2|TRBJ2-2|TRBV5-4
CASSARLASYGELFF
TGTGCCAGCAGCGCCCGACTAGCTTCGTACGGGGAGCTGTTTTTT
>.|TRBD1|TRBJ2-2|TRBV5-1
CASSWGTETGELFF
TGCGCCAGCAGCTGGGGGACAGAAACCGGGGAGCTGTTTTTT
>.|TRBD1|TRBJ2-5|TRBV27
CASSAGGLETQYF
TGTGCCAGCAGCGCAGGGGGCCTGGAGACCCAGTACTTC
>.|.|TRBJ1-1|TRBV7-3
CASSLSARAGNTEAFF
TGTGCCAGCAGCTTAAGCGCTCGTGCGGGGAACACTGAAGCTTTCTTT
>.|.|TRBJ2-2|TRBV9
CASSAQVYNTGELFF
TGTGCCAGCAGCGCCCAAGTCTACAACACCGGGGAGCTGTTTTTT
>.|TRBD1|TRBJ1-3|TRBV27
CASKPGTGSGNTIYF
TGTGCCAGCAAGCCCGGGACAGGGTCTGGAAACACCATATATTTT
>.|.|TRBJ1-4|TRBV11-2
CASSLSSTTNEKLFF
TGTGCCAGCAGCTTGAGTTCAACAACTAATGAAAAACTGTTTTTT
>.|.|TRBJ1-5|TRBV3-1/TRBV3-2
CASSQGRGLNQPQHF
TGTGCCAGCAGCCAAGGTAGGGGACTCAATCAGCCCCAGCATTTT
>.|.|TRBJ2-6|TRBV19
CASRLTSGANVLTF
TGTGCCAGTAGACTAACCTCTGGGGCCAACGTCCTGACTTTC
>.|.|TRBJ1-1|TRBV19
CASSNQGRDTEAFF
TGTGCCAGTAGCAATCAGGGTAGGGACACTGAAGCTTTCTTT
>.|.|TRBJ2-6|TRBV7-9
CASSQNAGANVLTF
TGTGCCAGCAGTCAGAACGCTGGGGCCAACGTCCTGACTTTC
>.|.|TRBJ2-1|TRBV7-9
CASSTGGRISEQFF
TGTGCCAGCAGCACGGGGGGCCGCATTTCTGAGCAGTTCTTC
>.|.|TRBJ2-7|TRBV6-1
CASRATHEQYF
TGTGCCAGCAGGGCGACTCACGAGCAGTACTTC
>.|.|TRBJ2-1|TRBV5-1
CASSSAQSGNEQFF
TGCGCCAGCAGCTCGGCCCAATCGGGCAATGAGCAGTTCTTC
>.|TRBD1|TRBJ2-7|TRBV5-6
CASSLGQGYNEQYF
TGTGCCAGCAGCTTGGGACAGGGGTATAACGAGCAGTACTTC
>.|.|TRBJ2-2|TRBV9
CASRRGNTGELFF
TGTGCCAGCAGGCGGGGGAACACCGGGGAGCTGTTTTTT
>.|TRBD1|TRBJ1-1|TRBV19
CASLKARGGGATEAFF
TGTGCCAGCCTCAAGGCCAGAGGGGGCGGGGCCACTGAAGCTTTCTTT
>.|.|TRBJ1-3|TRBV28
CASSYALVTGNTIYF
TGTGCCAGCAGCTACGCGCTCGTGACTGGAAACACCATATATTTT
>.|.|TRBJ2-7|TRBV28
CASRPDGLTSQQYF
TGTGCCAGCAGGCCGGACGGACTAACCAGTCAGCAGTACTTC
>.|.|TRBJ2-3|TRBV7-6
CASSLASGYTDTQYF
TGTGCCAGCAGCTTAGCGTCCGGGTACACAGATACGCAGTATTTT
>.|TRBD2|TRBJ2-7|TRBV24-1
CATSTSGLANEEQYF
TGTGCCACCAGCACATCCGGACTAGCCAATGAGGAGCAGTACTTC
>.|TRBD1|TRBJ2-7|TRBV11-2
CASSTYRGFGEQYF
TGTGCCAGCAGCACCTACAGGGGGTTTGGCGAGCAGTACTTC
>once|TRBD1|TRBJ1-6|TRBV19
CASSRTAGGLNSPLHF
TGTGCCAGTAGCCGGACGGCAGGGGGCTTGAATTCACCCCTCCACTTT
>few|TRBD1|TRBJ1-5|TRBV7-2
CASSLAGQGGNQPQHF
TGTGCCAGCAGCTTAGCGGGACAGGGGGGCAATCAGCCCCAGCATTTT
>.|.|TRBJ2-3|TRBV7-2
CASSYFTDTQYF
TGTGCCAGCAGCTACTTTACAGATACGCAGTATTTT
>.|.|TRBJ1-1|TRBV5-1
CASSLGKGKERAFF
TGCGCCAGCAGCTTGGGTAAGGGGAAAGAACGAGCTTTCTTT
>.|.|TRBJ1-4|TRBV14
CASSPRLINEKLFF
TGTGCCAGCAGCCCTCGACTGATTAATGAAAAACTGTTTTTT
>few|.|TRBJ1-1|TRBV5-1
CASSSGLMNTEAFF
TGCGCCAGCAGCTCCGGACTGATGAACACTGAAGCTTTCTTT
>.|TRBD2|TRBJ2-3|TRBV20-1
CSAGRVDTQYF
TGCAGTGCTGGGAGGGTAGATACGCAGTATTTT
>.|TRBD1|TRBJ1-5|TRBV28
CASSLTGGQPQHF
TGTGCCAGCAGTTTGACAGGGGGACAGCCCCAGCATTTT
>.|TRBD1|TRBJ1-1|TRBV29-1
CSARDRGLFTEAFF
TGCAGCGCCCGGGACAGGGGGCTATTCACTGAAGCTTTCTTT
>.|TRBD1|TRBJ1-3|TRBV2
CASSDSGQVSSGNTIYF
TGTGCCAGCAGTGACTCGGGACAGGTGAGCTCTGGAAACACCATATATTTT
>.|TRBD1|TRBJ2-5|TRBV14
CASSRQGRGETQYF
TGTGCCAGCAGCCGACAGGGGCGGGGAGAGACCCAGTACTTC